Below are 2 T cell receptor beta chains sequenced from a single sample in a study of graft-versus-host responses after intestinal transplantation. Generated by immunoSEQ multiplex PCR, the TCRdb table keeps only in-frame clones and is missing some. The sample shows roughly 40,000 clones, 90% to 95% of them seen only once. The sample in question was PBMCs, obtained 524 days after transplant. These receptors all stem from a human patient who received an intestinal transplant, so some T cells may come from the graft donor.

The rearrangement uses TRBV6-1 and TRBJ1-3; no definite D call. Germline CDR1 and CDR2: MNHNS and SASEGT. CDR3 length: 15 amino acids. V was shortened by 1 base and J by 0 bases, with 7 bases between the two germline ends. The CDR3 sequence: CASSEGVYSGNTIYF. The CDR3 DNA reads TGTGCCAGCAGTGAAGGGGTTTACTCTGGAAACACCATATATTTT.

The genes are TRBV9 and TRBJ2-1; TRBD2 matches 9 bases. Germline V gene lookup returns CDR1 SGDLS and CDR2 YYNGEE. V lost 6 bases and J lost 6; bases outside the gene matches: 13. The CDR3 runs to 16 residues. CDR3 loop: CASTPEGSGGRNEQFF. For the CDR3, the DNA is TGTGCCAGCACCCCAGAGGGTAGCGGGGGACGCAATGAGCAGTTCTTC.